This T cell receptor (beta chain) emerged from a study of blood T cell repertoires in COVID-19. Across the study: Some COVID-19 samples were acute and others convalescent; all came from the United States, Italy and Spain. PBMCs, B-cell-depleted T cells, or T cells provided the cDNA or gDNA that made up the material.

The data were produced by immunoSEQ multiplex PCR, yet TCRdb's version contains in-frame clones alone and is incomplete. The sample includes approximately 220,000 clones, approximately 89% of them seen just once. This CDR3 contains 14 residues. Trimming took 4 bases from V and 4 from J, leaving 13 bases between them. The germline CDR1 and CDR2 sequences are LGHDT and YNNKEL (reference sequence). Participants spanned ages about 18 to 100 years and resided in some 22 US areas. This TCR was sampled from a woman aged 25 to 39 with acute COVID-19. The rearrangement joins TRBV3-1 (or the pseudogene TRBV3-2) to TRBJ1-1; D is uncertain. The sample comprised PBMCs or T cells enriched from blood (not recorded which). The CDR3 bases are TGTGCCAGCAGCCGGGAGGGTCGGACCACTGAAGCTTTCTTT. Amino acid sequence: CASSREGRTTEAFF.